The 31 T cell receptor beta chains listed next were all sequenced from one sample in a study of technical replicates of blood from a few donors. The assay was immunoSEQ multiplex PCR, and TCRdb's table has in-frame clones only and misses some. The sample holds tens of thousands of clones; just under 95% are singletons and the top ten take 0.41%. The sample taken for sequencing was T cells isolated from PBMCs. All receptors derive from a human donor in good health.

This chain uses TRBV28 with TRBJ2-7; D is unclear. Germline V gene data show CDR1 as MDHEN and CDR2 as SYDVKM. V was cut by 7 bases and J by 0 bases, with 4 bases left in between. The CDR3 has 11 amino acids. The CDR3 DNA follows: TGTGCCAGCAAACTCTCCTACGAGCAGTACTTC. Amino acids: CASKLSYEQYF.

In its sample, this clone was seen once. The rearrangement links TRBV6-5 to TRBJ1-5, with D perhaps TRBD1 (6 bases). This CDR3 comprises 15 residues. CDR1 and CDR2 from the germline V gene are MNHEY and SVGAGI. V shed 6 bases and J shed 0 bases, with 12 bases lying between them. The CDR3 spells CASSYYRDSNQPQHF. The CDR3 DNA is TGTGCCAGCAGCTATTACAGGGATAGCAATCAGCCCCAGCATTTT.

This chain connects TRBV4-1 to TRBJ2-5; D is ambiguous. V lost 4 bases and J lost 2, with 8 bases in between. Looked up from germline, CDR1 is MGHRA and CDR2 is YSYEKL. This CDR3 contains 13 residues. CDR3 bases: TGCGCCAGCAGCCTAACAGTGCAAGAGACCCAGTACTTC. Protein: CASSLTVQETQYF.

The chain links TRBV28 to TRBJ2-3; D is perhaps TRBD2 (6 bases). The CDR3 has 16 residues. CDR1 MDHEN and CDR2 SYDVKM come from the germline V gene. V was clipped by 5 bases and J by 3 bases, with 18 bases between them. The CDR3 protein is CASSPPGTALTDTQYF. The CDR3 region has the DNA TGTGCCAGCAGTCCACCCGGGACTGCCCTTACAGATACGCAGTATTTT.

The chain combines TRBV19 with TRBJ1-5; D is perhaps TRBD1 (6 bases). CDR1 and CDR2 (germline): LNHDA, SQIVND (reference sequence). Trimming stripped 1 base from V and 3 bases from J, with 7 bases between. CDR3 length equals 14 residues. The CDR3 spells CASSIGDTNQPQHF. In DNA form, the CDR3 reads TGTGCCAGTAGTATAGGGGACACCAATCAGCCCCAGCATTTT.

This clone was observed a few times. The V call is TRBV7-3, the J call TRBJ2-2; weak D call: TRBD1 (6 bases). Germline CDR1 reads SGHTA; CDR2 reads FQGTGA. The V end lost 2 bases, the J end lost 2 bases, and 9 bases lay between the germline ends. CDR3 size: 15 residues. The CDR3 nucleotides are TGTGCCAGCAGCTTAGGCAGGGGCAACACCGGGGAGCTGTTTTTT. Its protein is CASSLGRGNTGELFF.

The chain combines TRBV6-5 with TRBJ2-3; TRBD2 might be the D (5 bases). This CDR3 has 15 residues. Germline V gene lookup returns CDR1 MNHEY and CDR2 SVGAGI. V was shortened by 6 bases and J by 0 bases, with 13 bases between the two germline ends. The CDR3 DNA follows: TGTGCCAGCAGGGAGGAACCCCTTAGCACAGATACGCAGTATTTT. Its protein product is CASREEPLSTDTQYF.

V and J are TRBV30 and TRBJ1-1; a possible D gene is TRBD1 (5 bases). Germline V gene sequence: CDR1 GTSNPN, CDR2 SVGIG (reference sequence). The CDR3 has 14 residues. Trimming pared 0 bases from V and 4 bases from J, leaving 12 bases between. CDR3 sequence (DNA): TGTGCCTGGAGTGTACTCTGGGGGGGCACTGAAGCTTTCTTT. Its protein is CAWSVLWGGTEAFF.

This chain links TRBV19 with TRBJ1-3; D perhaps matches TRBD1 (5 bases). V lost 3 bases and J 4 bases, leaving 16 bases between the germline ends. Germline CDR1 LNHDA, CDR2 SQIVND (reference sequence). The CDR3 spans 16 residues. The CDR3 reads CASSIPLTELGNTIYF. The CDR3 DNA sequence: TGTGCCAGTAGTATTCCCTTGACAGAACTCGGAAACACCATATATTTT.

The chain uses TRBV4-3 and TRBJ2-1, with TRBD2 identical over 10 bases. Per the germline V gene, CDR1 is LGHNA and CDR2 is YSLEER. The trim removed 0 bases at V and 4 bases at J, leaving 12 bases unmatched. This CDR3 is 19 amino acids long. The CDR3 loop reads CASSQDWGTGLAEYNEQFF. The DNA of the CDR3 is TGCGCCAGCAGCCAAGATTGGGGGACAGGACTAGCGGAGTACAATGAGCAGTTCTTC.

The CDR3 loop is CASGKGARRDKPQHF. The CDR3 region has the DNA TGTGCCAGCGGAAAGGGGGCTCGACGTGACAAGCCCCAGCATTTT. The J gene is TRBJ1-5, the V gene TRBV28; 7 bases agree with TRBD1. This CDR3 is built from 15 residues. V was pared by 8 bases and J by 8 bases, with 15 bases of the junction left unmatched. CDR1 and CDR2 from the germline V gene are MDHEN and SYDVKM.

This clone has just one count. The V and J genes are TRBV27 and TRBJ2-5, with 9 positions matching TRBD2. V lost 8 bases to trimming and J lost 4 bases; unmatched junction nucleotides: 11. The germline CDR1 and CDR2 sequences are MNHEY and SMNVEV (reference sequence). The CDR3 is made up of 15 amino acids. In nucleotides, the CDR3 is TGTGCCAGCCCCCCCCGGAGCGGGGGGTCAGAGACCCAGTACTTC. Protein: CASPPRSGGSETQYF.

The rearrangement links TRBV6-5 to TRBJ2-3; no firm D call. In germline, CDR1 is MNHEY, CDR2 SVGAGI. The CDR3 spans 13 residues. Trimming took off 0 bases at V and 5 bases at J, with 6 bases between the two ends. DNA of the CDR3: TGTGCCAGCAGTTACTCTTTTAGAGATACGCAGTATTTT. Translating gives CASSYSFRDTQYF.

This chain uses TRBV2 with TRBJ2-2, with 7 bases identical to TRBD2. CDR3 length equals 18 residues. The V gene end was trimmed by 4 bases and the J gene end by 2 bases; junction bases not matched to a gene: 13. Per the germline V gene, CDR1 is SNHLY and CDR2 is FYNNEI. In nucleotides, the CDR3 is TGTGCCAGCAGTGGATCCCAGTCCGGGACTAAAAACACCGGGGAGCTGTTTTTT. Amino acid sequence: CASSGSQSGTKNTGELFF.

The chain carries TRBV30 and TRBJ2-7, with a weak D call TRBD1 (6 bases). Trimming shortened V by 5 bases and J by 4 bases, and 18 bases separated the two germline ends. This CDR3 is 14 amino acids long. From germline, CDR1 is GTSNPN and CDR2 SVGIG (reference sequence). The CDR3 spells CAWAFTGTNYEQYF. The CDR3 DNA is TGTGCCTGGGCTTTTACAGGGACCAATTACGAGCAGTACTTC.

The V call is TRBV11-3, the J call TRBJ2-3, with D unclear. In germline, CDR1 is SGHNT, CDR2 YENEEA. V was trimmed by 1 base and J by 6 bases, leaving 11 bases between them. This CDR3 has 14 residues. The CDR3 loop is CASSLVKIFDTQYF. The CDR3 DNA reads TGTGCCAGCAGCTTAGTTAAAATTTTTGATACGCAGTATTTT.

The chain recombines TRBV28 with TRBJ1-2; D possibly corresponds to TRBD1 (6 bases). The ends were cut back, 5 bases at V and 4 bases at J, with 20 bases in the middle. This CDR3 has 16 residues. Germline V gene sequence: CDR1 MDHEN, CDR2 SYDVKM. The CDR3 here is CASSRWEGVSIYGYTF. Here the CDR3 DNA reads TGTGCCAGCAGTCGTTGGGAGGGGGTCTCGATCTATGGCTACACCTTC.

V and J are TRBV2 and TRBJ2-2; 8 positions agree with TRBD1. The V and J ends lost 8 bases and 4 bases, in that order; junction bases with no gene match: 6. The CDR3 extends over 14 amino acids. In germline, CDR1 is SNHLY, CDR2 FYNNEI. The CDR3, as DNA: TGTGCCAGCTTGGACAGGGTAGCCACCGGGGAGCTGTTTTTT. Protein sequence: CASLDRVATGELFF.

Turning to this clone: Other nucleotide sequences in the sample specify the same CDR3. The chain couples TRBV28 to TRBJ2-7; 7 bases are a match to TRBD1. CDR1 MDHEN and CDR2 SYDVKM come from the germline V gene. The CDR3 has 13 residues. V dropped 2 bases and J dropped 2; count of bases not matched to a gene: 0. The DNA for the CDR3 is TGTGCCAGCAGTTTACAGGGGGCCTACGAGCAGTACTTC. It translates to CASSLQGAYEQYF.

This sequence joins TRBV6-5 and TRBJ2-5, with a weak D call TRBD2 (5 bases). This CDR3 is 12 amino acids long. CDR1 is MNHEY and CDR2 is SVGAGI in the germline V gene. V gave up 8 bases and J gave up 5 bases, with 12 bases separating them. The CDR3 DNA sequence: TGTGCCAGCGGAGGTATCGGGGAGACCCAGTACTTC. Residues: CASGGIGETQYF.

The J gene is TRBJ1-1, the V gene TRBV6-5; 7 bases line up with TRBD1. The CDR3 loop spans 15 amino acids. In germline, CDR1 is MNHEY, CDR2 SVGAGI. V was pared by 1 base and J by 0 bases, with 2 bases of the junction left unmatched. This chain's CDR3 is CASSYLGQMNTEAFF. The DNA of the CDR3 is TGTGCCAGCAGTTACTTGGGACAGATGAACACTGAAGCTTTCTTT.

This chain connects TRBV11-2 to TRBJ2-2; TRBD2 agrees at 9 bases. Unmatched junction bases numbered 5, after V lost 5 bases and J lost 7 bases. Germline V CDR1 and CDR2: SGHAT, FQNNGV. This CDR3 has 14 amino acids. In DNA form, the CDR3 reads TGTGCCAGCAGCCCGGGACTAGCTGACGGGGAGCTGTTTTTT. This codes for CASSPGLADGELFF.

V gene TRBV6-4 combines with J gene TRBJ2-5, with a possible D match to TRBD2 (6 bases). Germline V gene lookup returns CDR1 MRHNA and CDR2 SNTAGT. This CDR3 has 14 residues. The V gene lost 3 bases and the J gene lost 7 bases, with 15 bases spanning the gap. The CDR3 region has the DNA TGTGCCAGCAGTGAAGAGGGAGGTATGGGGACCCAGTACTTC. It specifies CASSEEGGMGTQYF.

The V call is TRBV19, the J call TRBJ1-2; no clear D. The CDR3 length is 13 residues. Germline CDR1 is LNHDA and CDR2 is SQIVND (reference sequence). V was shortened by 3 bases and J by 4 bases, with 9 bases between the two germline ends. Here the CDR3 DNA reads TGTGCCAGTAGTATCCAGGACTCCTATGGCTACACCTTC. Its translation: CASSIQDSYGYTF.

This chain joins TRBV27 and TRBJ2-1; 7 nucleotides align to TRBD2. Germline CDR1 MNHEY, CDR2 SMNVEV (reference sequence). This CDR3 contains 15 residues. V shed 7 bases, J shed 1 base, and the junction held 7 bases outside the gene matches. The chain's CDR3 is CASTYWGGSYNEQFF. The DNA for the CDR3 is TGTGCCAGCACCTATTGGGGGGGGTCCTACAATGAGCAGTTCTTC.

CDR3 loop: CASSLTAERDYEQYF. The CDR3 region has the DNA TGTGCCAGCAGTTTAACGGCAGAGAGGGACTACGAGCAGTACTTC. V gene TRBV27 combines with J gene TRBJ2-7; weak D call: TRBD2 (5 bases). The germline V and J ends were trimmed by 2 bases and 3 bases, with 14 bases remaining between them. This CDR3 region has 15 residues. Per germline, CDR1 MNHEY and CDR2 SMNVEV (reference sequence).

J is TRBJ2-5 and V is TRBV25-1; TRBD2 matches 10 bases. From germline, CDR1 is MGHDK and CDR2 SYGVNS. CDR3 length: 15 amino acids. The J segment lost 4 bases and the V segment lost 6 bases, leaving 8 bases of the junction unmatched. CDR3 sequence: CASSRPAGGPETQYF. DNA for the CDR3: TGTGCCAGCAGCAGACCAGCGGGAGGGCCAGAGACCCAGTACTTC.

The V gene is TRBV14, the J gene TRBJ2-1, with TRBD2 as a possible D gene (5 bases). Between the trimmed V and J ends, which lost 1 base and 1 base, there was a span of 14 bases. There are 17 residues in the CDR3. CDR1 and CDR2 from the germline V gene are SGHDN and FVKESK. The CDR3 region has the DNA TGTGCCAGCAGCCAAGTAGGATCGAGCGGATCCTACAATGAGCAGTTCTTC. Its protein product is CASSQVGSSGSYNEQFF.

This chain uses TRBV4-3 with TRBJ1-5, with D unclear. The germline V and J ends were trimmed by 1 base and 0 bases, with 7 bases remaining between them. CDR1 LGHNA and CDR2 YSLEER come from the germline V gene. This CDR3 has 15 amino acids. The CDR3 loop is CASSQVRYSNQPQHF. The CDR3 bases are TGCGCCAGCAGCCAAGTGCGTTATAGCAATCAGCCCCAGCATTTT.

The CDR3, as DNA: TGTGCCAGCAGCGGAACAGCTGGGGCCAACGTCCTGACTTTC. This codes for CASSGTAGANVLTF. This chain connects TRBV9 to TRBJ2-6, with D hard to call. This CDR3 has 14 residues. Trimming pared 3 bases from V and 2 bases from J, leaving 6 bases between. Germline values: CDR1 SGDLS, CDR2 YYNGEE.

This clone was recorded once. This sequence joins TRBV19 and TRBJ2-5; 8 bases are a match to TRBD1. This CDR3 has 12 residues. Looked up from germline, CDR1 is LNHDA and CDR2 is SQIVND (reference sequence). With 9 bases clipped from V and 4 bases from J, the junction kept 4 bases outside the gene matches. CDR3 DNA: TGTGCCAGCCCCGACAGGGGAGAGACCCAGTACTTC. Protein: CASPDRGETQYF.